These 21 T cell receptor beta chains originate from one sample sequenced in a study of technical replicates of blood from a handful of donors. TCRdb's table, derived via immunoSEQ multiplex PCR, lists solely in-frame clones and lacks some. The sample comprises some 98,000 clones, under 97% of which are singletons, and roughly 0.2% rests with the top ten. The sequenced sample was T cells isolated from PBMCs. Source of these receptors: a human donor in good health.

The rearrangement links TRBV9 to TRBJ2-1, with D possibly being TRBD2 (7 bases). V lost 0 bases and J lost 6, with 13 bases in between. This CDR3 contains 15 residues. Germline V CDR1 and CDR2: SGDLS, YYNGEE. CDR3 loop: CASSVGGGHGNEQFF. Here the CDR3 DNA reads TGTGCCAGCAGCGTAGGGGGGGGACATGGCAATGAGCAGTTCTTC.

The chain couples TRBV2 to TRBJ2-5; maybe TRBD2 (5 bases). Germline CDR1 is SNHLY and CDR2 is FYNNEI. The CDR3 loop spans 13 amino acids. The germline V and J ends were trimmed by 4 bases and 6 bases, with 12 bases remaining between them. For the CDR3, the DNA is TGTGCCAGCAGTGTATCCGGGGTGAAGACCCAGTACTTC. Translated: CASSVSGVKTQYF.

CDR3 DNA sequence: TGCGCCAGCAGCCAAGAGGTCTCGACTAGCGGGTACAATGAGCAGTTCTTC. Translated: CASSQEVSTSGYNEQFF. The chain couples TRBV4-1 to TRBJ2-1, with 10 bases matching TRBD2. Germline V gene lookup returns CDR1 MGHRA and CDR2 YSYEKL. The CDR3 has 17 amino acids. J lost 4 bases, V lost 0 bases, and 6 bases had no gene match.

This sequence joins TRBV28 and TRBJ1-4; D uncertain. Deletions cut 2 bases from V and 4 bases from J, with 8 bases between. This CDR3 comprises 14 residues. Germline CDR1 MDHEN, CDR2 SYDVKM. This CDR3 reads CASSLVSHNEKLFF. Here the CDR3 DNA reads TGTGCCAGCAGTTTAGTTTCACATAATGAAAAACTGTTTTTT. Supplemented by reference TRBV28 and TRBJ1-4, the full variable domain reads DVKVTQSSRYLVKRTGEKVFLECVQDMDHENMFWYRQDPGLGLRLIYFSYDVKMKEKGDIPEGYSVSREKKERFSLILESASTNQTSMYLCASSLVSHNEKLFFGSGTQLSVL.

V is TRBV19 and J is TRBJ1-2, with D uncertain. Germline V gene sequence: CDR1 LNHDA, CDR2 SQIVND (reference sequence). This CDR3 has 14 amino acids. Trimming stripped 7 bases from V and 0 bases from J, with 12 bases between. CDR3 in amino acids: CASTGRPSNYGYTF. CDR3 bases: TGTGCCAGTACCGGGAGGCCTTCTAACTATGGCTACACCTTC. Combining the CDR3 with reference TRBV19 and TRBJ1-2 gives the whole variable domain DGGITQSPKYLFRKEGQNVTLSCEQNLNHDAMYWYRQDPGQGLRLIYYSQIVNDFQKGDIAEGYSVSREKKESFPLTVTSAQKNPTAFYLCASTGRPSNYGYTFGSGTRLTVV.

J is TRBJ1-6 and V is TRBV6-5; unclear D gene. CDR1 and CDR2 (germline): MNHEY, SVGAGI. V was trimmed by 2 bases and J by 6 bases, leaving 11 bases between them. The CDR3 sequence is 15 residues long. CDR3 amino acids: CASSYGGYSNSPLHF. CDR3 DNA sequence: TGTGCCAGCAGTTACGGAGGGTATTCTAATTCACCCCTCCACTTT.

The chain links TRBV28 to TRBJ1-4; tentative D call: TRBD1 (6 bases). Trimming shortened V by 4 bases and J by 6 bases, and 18 bases separated the two germline ends. Germline-derived CDR1 and CDR2 are MDHEN and SYDVKM. This CDR3 comprises 16 residues. The CDR3 sequence: CASSSPTGTVHEKLFF. The CDR3 DNA reads as TGTGCCAGCAGTTCCCCTACAGGGACCGTCCATGAAAAACTGTTTTTT.

The CDR3 coding sequence is TGCGCCAGCAGCCCGATGACTAGCGGATCTTACGAGCAGTACTTC. As protein: CASSPMTSGSYEQYF. The chain has TRBV5-1 and TRBJ2-7; 9 bases match TRBD2. V trimming: 4 bases; J trimming: 4 bases; junction bases outside the gene matches: 9. The CDR3 is 15 residues long. CDR1 and CDR2 from the germline V gene are SGHRS and YFSETQ.

This chain uses TRBV5-1 with TRBJ2-1, with a tentative D call TRBD2 (6 bases). V lost 4 bases and J lost 5, with 13 bases in between. CDR1 and CDR2 (germline): SGHRS, YFSETQ. CDR3 size: 14 residues. The CDR3 loop is CASSGMTSNNEQFF. The CDR3 coding sequence is TGCGCCAGCAGCGGCATGACTAGTAACAATGAGCAGTTCTTC. The whole variable domain, filled in from reference TRBV5-1 and TRBJ2-1, reads KAGVTQTPRYLIKTRGQQVTLSCSPISGHRSVSWYQQTPGQGLQFLFEYFSETQRNKGNFPGRFSGRQFSNSRSEMNVSTLELGDSALYLCASSGMTSNNEQFFGPGTRLTVL.

The chain links TRBV19 to TRBJ1-1, with D possibly TRBD1 on 5 matching bases. The CDR3 loop spans 12 amino acids. Trimming removed 9 bases from V and 9 bases from J, with 17 bases in between. Germline CDR1 and CDR2: LNHDA and SQIVND (reference sequence). In nucleotides, the CDR3 is TGTGCCAGCCGCGTGCGGGGGAACCAAGCTTTCTTT. Protein: CASRVRGNQAFF.

This chain links TRBV4-1 with TRBJ1-5; D possibly corresponds to TRBD1 (6 bases). The germline V gene has CDR1 MGHRA and CDR2 YSYEKL. The germline V and J ends were trimmed by 1 base and 9 bases, with 16 bases remaining between them. This CDR3 is 15 amino acids long. CDR3 sequence: CASSQAWDRGGPQHF. CDR3 nucleotide sequence: TGCGCCAGCAGCCAAGCCTGGGACCGAGGGGGGCCCCAGCATTTT.

The chain is built from TRBV18 and TRBJ2-5, with D possibly TRBD1 on 6 matching bases. Germline lookup yields CDR1 KGHSH and CDR2 LQKENI. With 3 bases removed from V and 2 bases from J, the gap between germline ends came to 16 bases. This CDR3 spans 16 amino acids. Here the CDR3 reads CASSPNRARGQETQYF. CDR3 nucleotides: TGTGCCAGCTCACCCAACAGGGCCAGGGGACAAGAGACCCAGTACTTC.

This clone appeared once. The chain has TRBV7-9 and TRBJ2-7; 10 bases match TRBD2. Germline V gene data show CDR1 as SEHNR and CDR2 as FQNEAQ (reference sequence). J gave up 6 bases and V 4 bases, and 6 bases lay outside the gene matches. The CDR3 has 14 residues. The CDR3, as DNA: TGTGCCAGCAGCTCGGCTAGCGGGGGACGCGAGCAGTACTTC. It is translated as CASSSASGGREQYF.

The rearrangement uses TRBV6-5 and TRBJ2-7, with 10 bases matching TRBD1. This CDR3 has 16 amino acids. Germline CDR1 and CDR2: MNHEY and SVGAGI. Trimming cost V 0 bases and J 2 bases; bases outside gene matches: 4. CDR3 in amino acids: CASSYSTGQGTYEQYF. The CDR3 DNA follows: TGTGCCAGCAGTTACTCTACGGGACAGGGGACCTACGAGCAGTACTTC.

The chain links TRBV2 to TRBJ2-2, with TRBD2 identical over 10 bases. With V trimmed by 6 bases and J by 1 base, 2 bases remained unmatched. Germline CDR1 reads SNHLY; CDR2 reads FYNNEI. CDR3 size: 15 residues. The CDR3 sequence: CASRRLAGNTGELFF. The CDR3, as DNA: TGTGCCAGCAGAAGACTAGCGGGGAACACCGGGGAGCTGTTTTTT.

The rearrangement links TRBV28 to TRBJ2-7, with a tentative D call TRBD1 (6 bases). This CDR3 spans 16 amino acids. Between the trimmed V and J ends, which lost 3 bases and 0 bases, there was a span of 15 bases. Germline V CDR1 and CDR2: MDHEN, SYDVKM. The CDR3 loop is CASSFSDRTISYEQYF. For the CDR3, the DNA is TGTGCCAGCAGTTTTTCCGACAGGACGATCTCCTACGAGCAGTACTTC.

CDR3 sequence (DNA): TGTGCCAGCAGTGTTACACCTCTCTATGGCTACACCTTC. Translated: CASSVTPLYGYTF. The rearrangement uses TRBV6-1 and TRBJ1-2; D unclear. Trimming removed 4 bases at V and 4 bases at J, with 10 bases between. Germline V gene lookup returns CDR1 MNHNS and CDR2 SASEGT. The CDR3 consists of 13 residues.

This chain links TRBV27 with TRBJ2-1, with 15 nucleotides matching TRBD2. Germline CDR1 and CDR2: MNHEY and SMNVEV (reference sequence). The V and J ends lost 7 bases and 8 bases, in that order; junction bases with no gene match: 18. This CDR3 has 19 residues. Here the CDR3 reads CASTPTGTSGRFRFHEQFF. The DNA for the CDR3 is TGTGCCAGCACCCCGACCGGGACTAGCGGGAGGTTCCGATTCCATGAGCAGTTCTTC.

The chain joins TRBV6-5 to TRBJ2-5; TRBD2 matches 8 bases. This CDR3 is 15 amino acids long. After removal of 6 bases from V and 4 bases from J, the junction contained 10 bases not matched to a gene. CDR1 MNHEY and CDR2 SVGAGI come from the germline V gene. The CDR3 DNA sequence: TGTGCCAGCAGCCCCCGCGGTAGCGGGATAGAGACCCAGTACTTC. This translates into CASSPRGSGIETQYF.

This rearrangement joins TRBV19 to TRBJ2-3; D might be TRBD1 (7 bases). The germline gives CDR1 LNHDA, CDR2 SQIVND (reference sequence). The CDR3 is 14 amino acids. V lost 4 bases and J 13 bases, leaving 21 bases between the germline ends. CDR3 sequence: CASSTLPTGEEEYF. Written as DNA, the CDR3 is TGTGCCAGTAGTACGCTCCCTACAGGGGAGGAAGAGTATTTT.

This clone was found once. Written as DNA, the CDR3 is TGCGCCAGCACCAAACAGTCTAGCGCGAGCCTTCTTGGGAGTTACAATGAGCAGTTCTTC. Translating it yields CASTKQSSASLLGSYNEQFF. The chain couples TRBV4-1 to TRBJ2-1, with D perhaps matching TRBD2 (6 bases). The CDR3 loop spans 20 amino acids. Germline lookup yields CDR1 MGHRA and CDR2 YSYEKL. Trimming took 7 bases from V and 4 from J, leaving 32 bases between them.